Listed below are T cell receptor beta chains from one sample, sequenced in a study of regulatory T cells in long-lasting Graves disease. TCRdb re-called the multiplex PCR reads through MiXCR, storing one row per CDR3 protein. Of about 660,000 distinct CDR3 sequences in the sample, 25% to 35% were seen once. Sample: peripheral blood mononuclear cells (PBMCs), taken when the disease was refractory, from a patient treated with antithyroid drugs. The receptors come from a female donor with Graves disease. The CDR3 runs from the conserved cysteine through the conserved F or W. D genes are given only for firm matches. Expanded clones are given a class, and other clones once, few, many or no size at all.

clone size,J gene,V gene,D gene,CDR3 protein,CDR3 DNA
.,TRBJ1-5,TRBV3-1,.,CASSQDPFSLQHF,TGTGCCAGCAGCCAAGACCCCTTTAGTCTCCAGCATTTT
few,TRBJ2-7,TRBV10-3,.,CAISEVDSYEQYF,TGTGCCATCAGTGAGGTGGATTCCTACGAGCAGTACTTC
few,TRBJ1-1,TRBV13,TRBD1,CASSLKGGQRNTEAFF,TGTGCCAGCAGCTTAAAGGGGGGACAGAGGAACACTGAAGCTTTCTTT
many,TRBJ2-5,TRBV7-9,.,CASSLVLSVQETQYF,TGTGCCAGCAGCTTAGTCCTGAGTGTCCAAGAGACCCAGTACTTC
once,TRBJ1-5,TRBV28,.,CASGIADRRNQPQHF,TGTGCCAGCGGGATTGCAGACAGGCGGAATCAGCCCCAGCATTTT
.,TRBJ1-1,TRBV7-9,.,CASSSPGNTEAFF,TGTGCCAGCAGCTCGCCCGGGAACACTGAAGCTTTCTTT
few,TRBJ1-2,TRBV6-1,.,CASSESGPLGYTF,TGTGCCAGCAGTGAATCAGGCCCCCTAGGCTACACCTTC
.,TRBJ2-5,TRBV7-2,TRBD2,CASSRPGLAYQETQYF,TGTGCCAGCAGCCGGCCGGGACTAGCGTACCAAGAGACCCAGTACTTC
few,TRBJ1-3,TRBV5-1,.,CASSLAGIGNTIYF,TGCGCCAGCAGCTTGGCGGGGATTGGAAACACCATATATTTT
.,TRBJ2-5,TRBV29-1,TRBD2,CSVVVAGVRETQYF,TGCAGCGTTGTGGTAGCGGGAGTGCGAGAGACCCAGTACTTC
.,TRBJ1-3,TRBV30,.,CAWSVRSSGNTIYF,TGTGCCTGGAGTGTACGAAGCTCTGGAAACACCATATATTTT
.,TRBJ2-7,TRBV27,TRBD2,CASSSAGQAGGHEQYF,TGTGCCAGCAGCTCCGCGGGTCAAGCGGGAGGCCACGAGCAGTACTTC
few,TRBJ1-2,TRBV15,.,CATSRSMISAGYTF,TGTGCCACCAGCAGGTCTATGATTTCTGCTGGCTACACCTTC
.,TRBJ1-4,TRBV4-1,TRBD1,CASSQERDRANEKLFF,TGCGCCAGCAGCCAAGAAAGGGACAGGGCTAATGAAAAACTGTTTTTT
few,TRBJ1-1,TRBV19,.,CASNRGGWGNTEAFF,TGTGCCAGTAACCGAGGCGGGTGGGGAAACACTGAAGCTTTCTTT
few,TRBJ1-2,TRBV30,.,CAWSRDTAYGYTF,TGTGCCTGGAGCCGGGACACTGCTTATGGCTACACCTTC
.,TRBJ1-2,TRBV30,.,CAWSGGFRAGYTF,TGTGCCTGGAGTGGAGGGTTTCGGGCGGGCTACACCTTC
.,TRBJ1-1,TRBV6-2/TRBV6-3,TRBD1,CASRKTGLNTEAFF,TGTGCCAGCAGAAAGACAGGGTTAAACACTGAAGCTTTCTTT
.,TRBJ2-7,TRBV6-1,.,CASTLGERYGYEQYF,TGTGCCAGCACCCTGGGGGAGCGGTATGGCTACGAGCAGTACTTC
few,TRBJ2-7,TRBV2,.,CASSEDPRRSYEQYF,TGTGCCAGCAGTGAAGACCCGAGACGAAGCTACGAGCAGTACTTC
many,TRBJ1-2,TRBV6-2/TRBV6-3,.,CASRPGVAPNYGYTF,TGTGCCAGCAGACCGGGGGTAGCGCCCAACTATGGCTACACCTTC
.,TRBJ1-5,TRBV6-1,.,CASGPLSGGNQPQHF,TGTGCCAGCGGTCCCCTAAGCGGGGGCAATCAGCCCCAGCATTTT
.,TRBJ2-7,TRBV5-1,.,CASSLDGGGHNYEQYF,TGCGCCAGCAGTCTAGACGGCGGGGGACACAACTACGAGCAGTACTTC
few,TRBJ2-7,TRBV12-3/TRBV12-4,.,CASSLPGEAYEQYF,TGTGCCAGCAGTTTACCAGGGGAGGCCTACGAGCAGTACTTC
.,TRBJ2-7,TRBV20-1,.,CSALGRYEQYF,TGCAGTGCACTGGGACGGTACGAGCAGTACTTC
.,TRBJ2-5,TRBV5-6,TRBD2,CASTTGLAAQETQYF,TGTGCCAGCACCACGGGACTAGCGGCCCAAGAGACCCAGTACTTC
few,TRBJ1-5,TRBV20-1,.,CSARPGNQPQHF,TGCAGTGCTCGGCCAGGCAATCAGCCCCAGCATTTT
.,TRBJ1-2,TRBV7-9,TRBD1,CASSVGTDVYGYAF,TGTGCCAGCAGCGTCGGGACAGATGTATATGGCTACGCCTTC
few,TRBJ1-2,TRBV6-2/TRBV6-3,.,CASSMGNYGYTF,TGTGCCAGCAGTATGGGCAACTATGGCTACACCTTC
few,TRBJ1-1,TRBV19,.,CASSIGGDVTEAFF,TGTGCCAGTAGTATAGGGGGCGACGTCACTGAAGCTTTCTTT
.,TRBJ2-5,TRBV2,TRBD1,CASNTQGAGETQYF,TGTGCCAGCAACACTCAGGGGGCGGGGGAGACCCAGTACTTC
few,TRBJ1-2,TRBV30,.,CAWRGRIEYGYTF,TGTGCCTGGAGGGGACGAATCGAATATGGCTACACCTTC
few,TRBJ1-4,TRBV3-1,.,CASSQEGSAAEKLFF,TGTGCCAGCAGCCAAGAAGGGAGCGCGGCCGAAAAACTGTTTTTT
.,TRBJ1-1,TRBV10-3,TRBD1,CAISESAGQGGTEAFF,TGTGCCATCAGTGAGTCGGCCGGACAGGGGGGGACTGAAGCTTTCTTT
.,TRBJ1-5,TRBV30,TRBD1,CAWSRGRDQPQHF,TGTGCCTGGAGCAGGGGGCGAGATCAGCCCCAGCATTTT
few,TRBJ2-2,TRBV29-1,.,CSVEAHWGLNTGELFF,TGCAGCGTTGAAGCCCACTGGGGACTTAACACCGGGGAGCTGTTTTTT
.,TRBJ1-2,TRBV7-8,TRBD1,CASSPFTGAYGYTF,TGTGCCAGCAGCCCGTTTACAGGGGCCTATGGCTACACCTTC
once,TRBJ2-1,TRBV6-2/TRBV6-3,.,CASSSGFSYNEQFF,TGTGCCAGCAGTTCAGGGTTTTCCTACAATGAGCAGTTCTTC
few,TRBJ1-6,TRBV15,TRBD1,CATSPDRGVDSPLHF,TGTGCCACCAGTCCCGACAGGGGAGTGGATTCACCCCTCCACTTT
few,TRBJ2-5,TRBV24-1,.,CATLRLSEETQYF,TGTGCCACGTTGAGGCTATCAGAAGAGACCCAGTACTTC
.,TRBJ1-4,TRBV2,TRBD1,CASRRWTGYSTNEKLFF,TGTGCCAGCAGGCGCTGGACAGGGTACTCAACTAATGAAAAACTGTTTTTT
many,TRBJ2-7,TRBV2,.,CASSRDGYYEQYF,TGTGCCAGCAGTCGGGACGGCTACTACGAGCAGTACTTC
.,TRBJ1-5,TRBV27,.,CASSYTGQGHQPQHF,TGTGCCAGCAGTTATACCGGGCAGGGTCATCAGCCCCAGCATTTT
.,TRBJ1-5,TRBV20-1,.,CSARDARVDQPQHF,TGCAGTGCTAGAGATGCCAGGGTTGATCAGCCCCAGCATTTT
.,TRBJ1-1,TRBV29-1,.,CSVEDLGGSLRGGTEAFF,TGCAGCGTTGAAGATCTTGGCGGGTCCCTTCGAGGTGGGACTGAAGCTTTCTTT
many,TRBJ1-1,TRBV12-5,.,CASGLTHLNTEAFF,TGTGCTAGTGGTTTGACCCACTTGAACACTGAAGCTTTCTTT
few,TRBJ2-7,TRBV28,.,CASTRSGLGTGPSYEQYF,TGTGCCAGCACTCGTTCGGGGTTGGGGACGGGGCCCTCCTACGAGCAGTACTTC
few,TRBJ2-3,TRBV7-3,.,CASSQILGPTDTQYF,TGTGCCAGCAGCCAAATTTTGGGTCCCACAGATACGCAGTATTTT
.,TRBJ2-7,TRBV20-1,.,CSARPIAAYERYF,TGCAGTGCTAGACCCATAGCGGCCTACGAGCGGTACTTC